These T cell receptor beta chains were read from a single sample in a study of blood T cell repertoires in COVID-19. Assay used: immunoSEQ multiplex PCR; TCRdb lists only in-frame clones, some missing. The data show 300,000 to 400,000 clones, approximately 84% seen once. The sequencing input was PBMCs or T cells enriched from blood (not recorded which). The receptors here all came from a woman younger than 45 who had recovered from COVID-19. Both conserved end residues are part of each CDR3. Fields, in order: clone size, V gene, J gene, D gene, CDR3 DNA, CDR3 protein. A D gene is named only where the DNA matches it firmly. Clone size is stated in some rows and not others, as once, few, many or a class when expanded.

NA	TRBV29-1	TRBJ1-2	TRBD1	TGCAGCGTTTGGGGGACAGGGAACGGCTACACCTTC	CSVWGTGNGYTF
NA	TRBV19	TRBJ2-1	TRBD2	TGTGCCAGTAGTAAAACCCTACCCGTTTTAGCGGGGGAGTACAATGAGCAGTTCTTC	CASSKTLPVLAGEYNEQFF
NA	TRBV5-1	TRBJ2-4	NA	TGCGCCAGCAGGAGTCCGAGCAAAAACATTCAGTACTTC	CASRSPSKNIQYF
few	TRBV6-5	TRBJ2-3	NA	TGTGCCAGCAGTCGGGTCCCTTCGGATACGCAGTATTTT	CASSRVPSDTQYF
NA	TRBV19	TRBJ2-7	TRBD1	TGTGCCAGTAGCGGGGACAGCTCTACATACGAGCAGTACTTC	CASSGDSSTYEQYF
NA	TRBV28	TRBJ1-1	TRBD1	TGTGCCAGCAGGCAGGGGGCGCCGGGGAACACTGAAGCTTTCTTT	CASRQGAPGNTEAFF
NA	TRBV19	TRBJ2-3	TRBD2	TGTGCCAGTAGTATATGGCGGGGGGACACAGATACGCAGTATTTT	CASSIWRGDTDTQYF
NA	TRBV5-1	TRBJ1-2	TRBD1	TGCGCCAGCAGCTTGGCCGCAGACAGGGGGTCCGGCTACACCTTC	CASSLAADRGSGYTF
NA	TRBV2	TRBJ2-1	TRBD2	TGTGCCAGCAGAGGACTAGCGGGGATCAATGAGCAGTTCTTC	CASRGLAGINEQFF
NA	TRBV7-2	TRBJ1-4	NA	TGTGCCAGCAGCTCCAGCAAGGCAGTCCCCGGCGGTGAAAAACTGTTTTTT	CASSSSKAVPGGEKLFF
NA	TRBV28	TRBJ1-1	NA	TGTGCCAGCACCCTAGGCGGGGTAACTGAAGCTTTCTTT	CASTLGGVTEAFF
few	TRBV6-5	TRBJ1-2	TRBD1	TGTGCCAGCAGGCCGGGACAGCAGAATGGCTACACCTTC	CASRPGQQNGYTF
NA	TRBV7-9	TRBJ2-7	TRBD1	TGTGCCAGCAGCGCCCATGAGGACAGGGGAAAGCAGTACTTC	CASSAHEDRGKQYF
NA	TRBV7-8	TRBJ2-5	TRBD1	TGTGCCAGCACCCGAGGACAGGGAGAGACCCAGTACTTC	CASTRGQGETQYF
NA	TRBV30	TRBJ2-7	NA	TGTGCCTGGATTAGGAAGGACAGCTCCTACGAGCAGTACTTC	CAWIRKDSSYEQYF
NA	TRBV6-1	TRBJ2-2	NA	TGTGCCAGCAGTGAAGGCAACACCAACACCGGGGAGCTGTTTTTT	CASSEGNTNTGELFF
once	TRBV24-1	TRBJ2-1	NA	TGTGCCACCGAGAACACAGGGTCCTACAATGAGCAGTTCTTC	CATENTGSYNEQFF
NA	TRBV15	TRBJ2-5	TRBD1	TGTGCCACCAGCAGATCCAGACAGGGGGCACAGGAGACCCAGTACTTC	CATSRSRQGAQETQYF